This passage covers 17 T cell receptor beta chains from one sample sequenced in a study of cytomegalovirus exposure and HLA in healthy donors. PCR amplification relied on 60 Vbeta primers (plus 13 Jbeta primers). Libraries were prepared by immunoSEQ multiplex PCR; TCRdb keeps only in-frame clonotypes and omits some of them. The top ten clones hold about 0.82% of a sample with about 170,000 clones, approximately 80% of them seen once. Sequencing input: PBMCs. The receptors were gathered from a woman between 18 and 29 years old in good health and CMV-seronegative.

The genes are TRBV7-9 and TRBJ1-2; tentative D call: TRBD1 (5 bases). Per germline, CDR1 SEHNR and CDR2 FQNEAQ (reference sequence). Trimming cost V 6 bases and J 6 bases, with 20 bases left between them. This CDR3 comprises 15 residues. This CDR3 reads CASSNRGSAGDGYTF. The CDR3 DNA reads TGTGCCAGCAGTAATCGAGGGAGCGCGGGGGATGGCTACACCTTC.

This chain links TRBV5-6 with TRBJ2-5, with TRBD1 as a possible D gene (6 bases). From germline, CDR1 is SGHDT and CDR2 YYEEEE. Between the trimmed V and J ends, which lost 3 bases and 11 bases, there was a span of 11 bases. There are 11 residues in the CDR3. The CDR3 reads CASSYRQEQYF. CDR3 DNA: TGTGCCAGCAGCTACCGACAGGAGCAGTACTTC.

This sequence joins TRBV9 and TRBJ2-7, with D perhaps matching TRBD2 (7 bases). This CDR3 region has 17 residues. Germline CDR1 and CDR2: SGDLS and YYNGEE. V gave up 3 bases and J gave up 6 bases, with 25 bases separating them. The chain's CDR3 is CASSAEGRGFSAGEQYF. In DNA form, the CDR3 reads TGTGCCAGCAGCGCCGAAGGGAGGGGGTTTTCAGCCGGCGAGCAGTACTTC.

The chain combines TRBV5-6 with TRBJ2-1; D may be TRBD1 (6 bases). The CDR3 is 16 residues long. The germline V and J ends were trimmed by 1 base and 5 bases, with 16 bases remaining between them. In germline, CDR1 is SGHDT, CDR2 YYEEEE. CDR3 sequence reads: CASSLLRTALNNEQFF. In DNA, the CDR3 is TGTGCCAGCAGCTTGCTTAGGACAGCCTTAAACAATGAGCAGTTCTTC. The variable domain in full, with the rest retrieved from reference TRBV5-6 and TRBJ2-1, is DAGVTQSPTHLIKTRGQQVTLRCSPKSGHDTVSWYQQALGQGPQFIFQYYEEEERQRGNFPDRFSGHQFPNYSSELNVNALLLGDSALYLCASSLLRTALNNEQFFGPGTRLTVL.

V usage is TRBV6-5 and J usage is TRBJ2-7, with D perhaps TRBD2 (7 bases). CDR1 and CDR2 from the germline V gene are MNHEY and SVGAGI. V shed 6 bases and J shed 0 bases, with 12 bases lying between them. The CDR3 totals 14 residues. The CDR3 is CASRLADSSYEQYF. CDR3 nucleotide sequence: TGTGCCAGCAGGCTAGCGGACAGCTCCTACGAGCAGTACTTC.

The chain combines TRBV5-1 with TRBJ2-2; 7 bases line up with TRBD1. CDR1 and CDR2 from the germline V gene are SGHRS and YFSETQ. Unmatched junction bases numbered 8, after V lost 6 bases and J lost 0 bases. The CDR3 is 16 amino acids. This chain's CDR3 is CASTRRGTANTGELFF. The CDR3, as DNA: TGCGCCAGCACCCGAAGGGGGACAGCGAACACCGGGGAGCTGTTTTTT.

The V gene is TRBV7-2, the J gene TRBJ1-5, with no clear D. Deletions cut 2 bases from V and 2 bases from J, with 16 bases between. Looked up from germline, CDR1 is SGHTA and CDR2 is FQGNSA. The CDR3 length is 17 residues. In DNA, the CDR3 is TGTGCCAGCAGCTTATACCACTTGAGCGTCGGCAATCAGCCCCAGCATTTT. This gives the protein CASSLYHLSVGNQPQHF. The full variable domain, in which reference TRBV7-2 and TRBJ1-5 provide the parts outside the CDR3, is GAGVSQSPSNKVTEKGKDVELRCDPISGHTALYWYRQSLGQGLEFLIYFQGNSAPDKSGLPSDRFSAERTGGSVSTLTIQRTQQEDSAVYLCASSLYHLSVGNQPQHFGDGTRLSIL.

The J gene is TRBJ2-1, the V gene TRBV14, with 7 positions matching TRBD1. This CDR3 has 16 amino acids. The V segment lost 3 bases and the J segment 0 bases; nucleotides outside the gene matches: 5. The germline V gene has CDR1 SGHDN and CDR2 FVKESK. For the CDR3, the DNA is TGTGCCAGCAGCCAGGGACAGTTTCTCTCCTACAATGAGCAGTTCTTC. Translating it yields CASSQGQFLSYNEQFF.

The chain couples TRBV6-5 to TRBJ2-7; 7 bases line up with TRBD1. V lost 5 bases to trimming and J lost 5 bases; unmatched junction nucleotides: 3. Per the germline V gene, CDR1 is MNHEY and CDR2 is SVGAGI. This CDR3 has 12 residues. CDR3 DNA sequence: TGTGCCAGCAGTAGGACAGGAGACGAGCAGTACTTC. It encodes CASSRTGDEQYF.

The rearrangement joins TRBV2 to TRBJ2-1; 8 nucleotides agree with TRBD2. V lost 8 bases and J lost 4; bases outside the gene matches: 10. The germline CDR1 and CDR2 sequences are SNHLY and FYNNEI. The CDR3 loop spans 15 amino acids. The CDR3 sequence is CASGLAGYSYNEQFF. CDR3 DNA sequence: TGTGCCAGCGGATTAGCGGGATACTCATACAATGAGCAGTTCTTC.

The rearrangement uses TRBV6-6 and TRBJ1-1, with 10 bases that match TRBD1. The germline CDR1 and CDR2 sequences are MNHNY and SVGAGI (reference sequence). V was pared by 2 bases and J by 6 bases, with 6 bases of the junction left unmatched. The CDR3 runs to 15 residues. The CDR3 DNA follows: TGTGCCAGCAGTTACCCGGGACAGGGGCTAGCTGAAGCTTTCTTT. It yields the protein CASSYPGQGLAEAFF.

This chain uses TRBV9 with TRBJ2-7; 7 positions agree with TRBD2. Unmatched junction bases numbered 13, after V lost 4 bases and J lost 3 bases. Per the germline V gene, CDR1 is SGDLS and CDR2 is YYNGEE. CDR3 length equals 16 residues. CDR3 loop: CASSPGRLAADYEQYF. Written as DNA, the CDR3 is TGTGCCAGCAGCCCAGGCAGGCTAGCGGCCGACTACGAGCAGTACTTC.

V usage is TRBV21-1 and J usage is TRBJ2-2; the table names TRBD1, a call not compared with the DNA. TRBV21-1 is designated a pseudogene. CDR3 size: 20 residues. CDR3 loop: CASLVTGRTGAKGDAGELFF. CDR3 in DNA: TGTGCCAGCCTAGTAACTGGGCGGACAGGGGCAAAAGGTGACGCCGGGGAGCTGTTTTTT.

This CDR3 is CASSPAGSDTQYF. As DNA, the CDR3 is TGTGCCAGCAGCCCTGCAGGATCAGATACGCAGTATTTT. J is TRBJ2-3 and V is TRBV28; no clear D gene. This CDR3 contains 13 residues. Looked up from germline, CDR1 is MDHEN and CDR2 is SYDVKM. V was pared by 6 bases and J by 4 bases, with 11 bases between.

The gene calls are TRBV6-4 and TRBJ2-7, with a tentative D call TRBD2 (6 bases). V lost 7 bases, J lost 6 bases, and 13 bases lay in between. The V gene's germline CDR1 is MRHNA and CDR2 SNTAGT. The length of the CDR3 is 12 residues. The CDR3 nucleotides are TGTGCCAGCATTGCGGGGCTAGGCGAGCAGTACTTC. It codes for CASIAGLGEQYF.

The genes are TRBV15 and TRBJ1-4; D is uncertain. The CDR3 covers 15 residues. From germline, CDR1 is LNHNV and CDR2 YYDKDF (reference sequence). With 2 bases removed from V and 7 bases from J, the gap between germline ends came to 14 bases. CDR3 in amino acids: CATSRRNPAGEKLFF. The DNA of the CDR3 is TGTGCCACCAGCAGAAGGAACCCGGCGGGTGAAAAACTGTTTTTT.

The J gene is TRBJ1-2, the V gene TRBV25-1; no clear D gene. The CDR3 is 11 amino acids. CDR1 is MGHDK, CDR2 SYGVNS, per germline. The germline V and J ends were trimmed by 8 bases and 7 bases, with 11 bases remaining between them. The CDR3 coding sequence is TGTGCCAGCTCTTTCGGGGTTGGCTACACCTTC. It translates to CASSFGVGYTF.